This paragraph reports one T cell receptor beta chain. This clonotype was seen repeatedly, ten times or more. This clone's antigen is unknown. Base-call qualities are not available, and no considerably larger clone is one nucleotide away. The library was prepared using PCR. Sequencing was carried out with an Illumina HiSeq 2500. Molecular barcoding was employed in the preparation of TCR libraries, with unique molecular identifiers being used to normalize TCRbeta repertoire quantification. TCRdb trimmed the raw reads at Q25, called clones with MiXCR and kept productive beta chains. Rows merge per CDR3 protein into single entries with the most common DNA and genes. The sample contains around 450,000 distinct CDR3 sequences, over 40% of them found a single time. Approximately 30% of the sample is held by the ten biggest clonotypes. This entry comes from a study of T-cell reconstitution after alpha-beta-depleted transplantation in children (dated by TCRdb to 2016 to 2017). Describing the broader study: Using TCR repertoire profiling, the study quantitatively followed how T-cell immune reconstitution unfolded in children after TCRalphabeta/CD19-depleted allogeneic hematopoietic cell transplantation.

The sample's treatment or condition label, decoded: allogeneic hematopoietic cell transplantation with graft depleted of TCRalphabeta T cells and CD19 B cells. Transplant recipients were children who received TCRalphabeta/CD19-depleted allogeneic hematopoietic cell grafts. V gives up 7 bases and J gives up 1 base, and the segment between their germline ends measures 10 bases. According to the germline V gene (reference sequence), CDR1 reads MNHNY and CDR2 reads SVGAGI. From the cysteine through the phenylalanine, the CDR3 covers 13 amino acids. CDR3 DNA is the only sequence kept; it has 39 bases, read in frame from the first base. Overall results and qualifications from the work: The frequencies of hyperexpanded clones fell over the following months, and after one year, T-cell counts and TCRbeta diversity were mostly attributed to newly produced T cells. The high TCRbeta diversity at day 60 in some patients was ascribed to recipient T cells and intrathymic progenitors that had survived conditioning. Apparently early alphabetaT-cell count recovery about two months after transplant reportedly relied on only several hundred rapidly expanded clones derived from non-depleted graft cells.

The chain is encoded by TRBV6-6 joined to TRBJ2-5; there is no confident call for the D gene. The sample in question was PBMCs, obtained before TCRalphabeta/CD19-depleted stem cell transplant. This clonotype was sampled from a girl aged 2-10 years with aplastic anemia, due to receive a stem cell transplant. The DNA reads TGTGCCAGCACGGACGGTTTCCAAGAGACCCAGTACTTC. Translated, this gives CASTDGFQETQYF.